One and the same sample provided the 24 T cell receptor beta chains below, sequenced in a study of blood T cell repertoires in COVID-19. Only in-frame clones appear in the TCRdb table, and some are missing; sequencing was by immunoSEQ multiplex PCR. The sample consists of hundreds of thousands of clones, around 87% of them appearing once. Input material: peripheral blood. The receptors come from a woman aged 45-60 years with COVID-19, enrolled during active disease.

The CDR3 DNA follows: TGTGCCTGGAGTGTAGGAGGGCCCCGCACAGATACGCAGTATTTT. Protein product: CAWSVGGPRTDTQYF. The chain employs TRBV30 and TRBJ2-3, with a weak D call TRBD2 (6 bases). V was clipped by 0 bases and J by 1 base, with 11 bases between them. CDR1 GTSNPN and CDR2 SVGIG come from the germline V gene (reference sequence). The CDR3 sequence is 15 residues long.

V usage is TRBV7-2 and J usage is TRBJ2-7; maybe TRBD2 (5 bases). This CDR3 has 13 residues. Trimming left V 5 bases short and J 2 bases short, with 10 bases between. CDR1 is SGHTA and CDR2 is FQGNSA in the germline V gene. In DNA form, the CDR3 reads TGTGCCAGCAGCCGCGGGCCCGCCTACGAGCAGTACTTC. It translates to CASSRGPAYEQYF.

The chain joins TRBV5-4 to TRBJ2-7; weak D call: TRBD1 (5 bases). The ends were cut back, 3 bases at V and 2 bases at J, with 12 bases in the middle. This CDR3 comprises 14 residues. The germline gives CDR1 SGHNT, CDR2 YYREEE (reference sequence). The CDR3: CASSSSRVPYEQYF. The CDR3 DNA reads TGTGCCAGCAGCTCGTCCAGGGTACCCTACGAGCAGTACTTC.

The chain has TRBV7-9 and TRBJ1-2, with D hard to call. The germline V gene encodes CDR1 SEHNR and CDR2 FQNEAQ (reference sequence). The CDR3 loop spans 14 amino acids. Trimming stripped 4 bases from V and 2 bases from J, with 11 bases between. DNA for the CDR3: TGTGCCAGCAGCTCCTCGTCGGAGAACTATGGCTACACCTTC. Its translation is CASSSSSENYGYTF.

The chain carries TRBV19 and TRBJ2-5; the match to TRBD2 covers 13 bases. Trimming removed 3 bases from V and 5 bases from J; junction bases left unmatched: 0. The germline CDR1 and CDR2 sequences are LNHDA and SQIVND (reference sequence). The CDR3 is 14 amino acids. The CDR3 region is CASSMTSGRETQYF. Here the CDR3 DNA reads TGTGCCAGTAGTATGACTAGCGGGAGGGAGACCCAGTACTTC.

A remark on this clone: In the same sample, other DNA sequences code for this CDR3. V gene TRBV27 combines with J gene TRBJ2-7; D remains unclear. This CDR3 is built from 13 residues. Germline V gene sequence: CDR1 MNHEY, CDR2 SMNVEV (reference sequence). V dropped 0 bases and J dropped 3 bases, with 6 bases sitting between them. CDR3 sequence (DNA): TGTGCCAGCAGTTTATCGTCGGGCTACGAGCAGTACTTC. As protein: CASSLSSGYEQYF.

The rearrangement links TRBV11-2 to TRBJ2-7; D unresolved. The CDR3 is made up of 13 amino acids. V was shortened by 3 bases and J by 0 bases, with 6 bases between the two germline ends. The germline gives CDR1 SGHAT, CDR2 FQNNGV. DNA of the CDR3: TGTGCCAGCAGCTTGACACGCTCCTACGAGCAGTACTTC. Translated: CASSLTRSYEQYF. The whole variable domain, filled in from reference TRBV11-2 and TRBJ2-7, reads EAGVAQSPRYKIIEKRQSVAFWCNPISGHATLYWYQQILGQGPKLLIQFQNNGVVDDSQLPKDRFSAERLKGVDSTLKIQPAKLEDSAVYLCASSLTRSYEQYFGPGTRLTVT.

The rearrangement joins TRBV27 to TRBJ1-1, with D possibly TRBD1 on 5 matching bases. Germline V gene sequence: CDR1 MNHEY, CDR2 SMNVEV (reference sequence). V lost 4 bases to trimming and J lost 0 bases, with 15 bases between them. The CDR3 consists of 16 residues. The CDR3 region has the DNA TGTGCCAGCAGTTCACTCACCAGGGTGGTGAACACTGAAGCTTTCTTT. This encodes CASSSLTRVVNTEAFF.

The chain has TRBV5-1 and TRBJ2-1, with a weak D call TRBD2 (5 bases). The V end was cut by 4 bases, the J end by 9 bases, with 14 bases between. Germline assignment: CDR1 SGHRS and CDR2 YFSETQ. CDR3 length: 13 amino acids. The CDR3 spells CASSPEGWGEQFF. CDR3 DNA sequence: TGCGCCAGCAGCCCCGAGGGTTGGGGTGAGCAGTTCTTC.

CDR3 in DNA: TGTGCCAGCAGTTACGGACCCTCAGGAGGTCAGCCCCAGCATTTT. Translation: CASSYGPSGGQPQHF. The gene calls are TRBV6-5 and TRBJ1-5; D is ambiguous. The CDR3 is 15 amino acids. V was cut by 2 bases and J by 6 bases, with 14 bases left in between. The germline V gene has CDR1 MNHEY and CDR2 SVGAGI.

V usage is TRBV7-2 and J usage is TRBJ2-2; unclear D gene. V was shortened by 6 bases and J by 2 bases, with 16 bases between the two germline ends. The germline V gene has CDR1 SGHTA and CDR2 FQGNSA. CDR3 size: 16 residues. CDR3 nucleotide sequence: TGTGCCAGCAGTTCCGCACCCAGAGGAAACACCGGGGAGCTGTTTTTT. Translated, it gives CASSSAPRGNTGELFF.

The V and J genes are TRBV28 and TRBJ2-1; 8 positions agree with TRBD2. Germline loops: CDR1 MDHEN, CDR2 SYDVKM. There are 17 residues in the CDR3. J was trimmed by 2 bases and V by 4 bases; bases with no gene match: 10. In DNA form, the CDR3 reads TGTGCCAGCAGTTCTAAACTAGCGGAGACCACCTACAATGAGCAGTTCTTC. Amino acid sequence: CASSSKLAETTYNEQFF.

The V and J genes are TRBV28 and TRBJ1-2; the D gene is possibly TRBD1 (5 bases). Germline values: CDR1 MDHEN, CDR2 SYDVKM. The V end was cut by 7 bases, the J end by 0 bases, with 18 bases between. The CDR3 runs to 16 residues. The CDR3 nucleotides are TGTGCCAGCATAGAGGCAGTTGGGGCTTCTAACTATGGCTACACCTTC. It translates to CASIEAVGASNYGYTF.

In this sample, this clone turned up a few times. The chain is built from TRBV19 and TRBJ1-5; D may be TRBD1 (6 bases). V dropped 6 bases and J dropped 11 bases, with 17 bases sitting between them. CDR1 and CDR2 from the germline V gene are LNHDA and SQIVND (reference sequence). The CDR3 sequence is 13 residues long. The CDR3: CASRQGPTSSQHF. DNA of the CDR3: TGTGCCAGTAGGCAGGGGCCCACTTCTTCCCAGCATTTT.

The V call is TRBV3-1 (or the pseudogene TRBV3-2), the J call TRBJ1-1; TRBD1 aligns across 9 bases. Germline values: CDR1 LGHDT, CDR2 YNNKEL (reference sequence). This CDR3 spans 14 amino acids. Losses at the gene ends were 3 bases for V and 6 bases for J; bases not matched to a gene: 5. CDR3 sequence (DNA): TGTGCCAGCAGCCATACGACAGGGGGTGCTGAAGCTTTCTTT. Residues: CASSHTTGGAEAFF.

The chain joins TRBV5-6 to TRBJ1-1; perhaps TRBD1 as D (5 bases). Germline V gene lookup returns CDR1 SGHDT and CDR2 YYEEEE. The CDR3 covers 13 residues. V was trimmed by 4 bases and J by 4 bases, leaving 11 bases between them. In DNA form, the CDR3 reads TGTGCCAGCAGCCCCTGGGGGGTCACTGAAGCTTTCTTT. Its translation is CASSPWGVTEAFF.

This clone was picked up a small number of times. This chain joins TRBV11-2 and TRBJ2-2; 9 bases fit TRBD1. V shed 5 bases, J shed 3 bases, and the junction held 4 bases outside the gene matches. This CDR3 comprises 15 residues. Germline V gene lookup returns CDR1 SGHAT and CDR2 FQNNGV. The CDR3 is CASSRDRADTGELFF. CDR3 DNA: TGTGCCAGCAGCAGGGACAGGGCGGACACCGGGGAGCTGTTTTTT.

V is TRBV15 and J is TRBJ2-3; 14 bases are shared with TRBD2. The CDR3 spans 17 residues. Germline V gene lookup returns CDR1 LNHNV and CDR2 YYDKDF (reference sequence). The V and J ends lost 2 bases and 9 bases, in that order; junction bases with no gene match: 10. The CDR3 here is CATSRPPGTSGRGTQYF. CDR3 DNA sequence: TGTGCCACCAGCAGACCACCCGGGACTAGCGGGAGAGGGACGCAGTATTTT.

This clone showed up just once. The chain couples TRBV5-4 to TRBJ2-1, with a weak D call TRBD1 (5 bases). This CDR3 is built from 15 residues. Germline CDR1 SGHNT, CDR2 YYREEE (reference sequence). V was pared by 0 bases and J by 5 bases, with 12 bases between. The CDR3 region has the DNA TGTGCCAGCAGCTTGGGCGAGACAGTTCACAATGAGCAGTTCTTC. It codes for CASSLGETVHNEQFF.

The rearrangement links TRBV4-3 to TRBJ1-2, with 9 positions matching TRBD1. V gave up 5 bases and J gave up 6 bases; unmatched junction bases: 4. The CDR3 has 13 residues. Germline CDR1 reads LGHNA; CDR2 reads YSLEER. CDR3 sequence reads: CASSLRTGDGYTF. The DNA for the CDR3 is TGCGCCAGCAGCTTGCGGACAGGGGATGGCTACACCTTC.

The rearrangement uses TRBV27 and TRBJ2-3, with TRBD1 matching 9 bases. The length of the CDR3 is 16 residues. V was clipped by 2 bases and J by 0 bases; unmatched bases: 3. Germline CDR1 reads MNHEY; CDR2 reads SMNVEV (reference sequence). CDR3 sequence (DNA): TGTGCCAGCAGTTTAACAGGGGGCGGGAGCACAGATACGCAGTATTTT. It translates to CASSLTGGGSTDTQYF.

V gene TRBV18 combines with J gene TRBJ1-2; 7 bases are shared with TRBD1. The CDR3 length is 14 residues. Germline V lookup: CDR1 KGHSH, CDR2 LQKENI. V dropped 5 bases and J dropped 5; count of bases not matched to a gene: 8. The CDR3 DNA reads TGTGCCAGCTCAGCAGGACAGGCGGGATATGGCTACACCTTC. It specifies CASSAGQAGYGYTF.

The table lists this clone with a few counts. This rearrangement joins TRBV7-9 to TRBJ1-2; D is perhaps TRBD1 (6 bases). From germline, CDR1 is SEHNR and CDR2 FQNEAQ (reference sequence). Trimming cost V 5 bases and J 2 bases, with 9 bases left between them. The CDR3 extends over 13 amino acids. CDR3 sequence: CASSLQGNYGYTF. The CDR3, as DNA: TGTGCCAGCAGCCTACAGGGAAACTATGGCTACACCTTC.

This clone was picked up one time. The chain couples TRBV30 to TRBJ2-7; the D gene is possibly TRBD2 (5 bases). The CDR3 consists of 13 residues. V was cut by 7 bases and J by 3 bases, with 16 bases left in between. Germline lookup yields CDR1 GTSNPN and CDR2 SVGIG (reference sequence). CDR3 residues: CASTQTNNYEQYF. CDR3 nucleotides: TGTGCCTCGACCCAGACTAATAACTACGAGCAGTACTTC. Looking up the rest from reference TRBV30 and TRBJ2-7 gives the full variable domain: SQTIHQWPATLVQPVGSPLSLECTVEGTSNPNLYWYRQAAGRGLQLLFYSVGIGQISSEVPQNLSASRPQDRQFILSSKKLLLSDSGFYLCASTQTNNYEQYFGPGTRLTVT.